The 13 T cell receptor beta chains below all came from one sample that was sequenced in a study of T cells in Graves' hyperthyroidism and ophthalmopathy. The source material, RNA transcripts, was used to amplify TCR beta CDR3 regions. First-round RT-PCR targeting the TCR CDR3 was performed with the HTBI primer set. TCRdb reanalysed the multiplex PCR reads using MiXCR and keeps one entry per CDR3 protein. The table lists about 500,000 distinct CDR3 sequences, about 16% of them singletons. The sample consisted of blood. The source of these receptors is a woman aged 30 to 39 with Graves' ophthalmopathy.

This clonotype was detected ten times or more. In DNA, the CDR3 is TGTGCCCGTTCTAGCGGGCTTAACAATGAGCAGTTCTTC. Protein: CARSSGLNNEQFF. V and J are TRBV30 and TRBJ2-1, with TRBD2 matching 8 bases. V shed 8 bases, J shed 5 bases, and the junction held 8 bases outside the gene matches. This CDR3 has 13 residues. From germline, CDR1 is GTSNPN and CDR2 SVGIG (reference sequence).

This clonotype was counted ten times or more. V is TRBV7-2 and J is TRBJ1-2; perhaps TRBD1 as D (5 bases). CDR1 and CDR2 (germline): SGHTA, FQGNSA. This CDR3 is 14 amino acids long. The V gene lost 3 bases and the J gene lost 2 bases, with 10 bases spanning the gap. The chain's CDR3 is CASSFGAGNYGYTF. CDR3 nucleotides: TGTGCCAGCAGCTTCGGGGCAGGGAACTATGGCTACACCTTC.

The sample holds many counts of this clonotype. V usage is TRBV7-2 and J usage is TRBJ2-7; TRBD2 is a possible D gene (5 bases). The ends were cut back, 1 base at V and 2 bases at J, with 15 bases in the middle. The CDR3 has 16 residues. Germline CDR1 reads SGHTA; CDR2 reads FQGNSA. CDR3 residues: CASSLEGVVPAYEQYF. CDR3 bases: TGTGCCAGCAGCTTAGAGGGAGTTGTTCCGGCCTACGAGCAGTACTTC.

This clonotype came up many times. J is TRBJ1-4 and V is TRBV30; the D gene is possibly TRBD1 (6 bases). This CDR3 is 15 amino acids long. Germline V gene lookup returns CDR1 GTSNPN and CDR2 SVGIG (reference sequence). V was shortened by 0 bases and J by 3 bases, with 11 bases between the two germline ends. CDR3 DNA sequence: TGTGCCTGGAGTGTAGGGGACAACGCTAATGAAAAACTGTTTTTT. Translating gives CAWSVGDNANEKLFF.

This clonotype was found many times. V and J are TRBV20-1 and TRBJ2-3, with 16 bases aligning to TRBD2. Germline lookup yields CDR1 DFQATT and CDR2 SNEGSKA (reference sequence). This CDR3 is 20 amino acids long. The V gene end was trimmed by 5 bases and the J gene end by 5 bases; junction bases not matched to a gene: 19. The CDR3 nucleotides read TGCAGTGCTCACACGGGGACAGGGACTAGCGGGAGGGCCTTTGGAGATACGCAGTATTTT. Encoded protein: CSAHTGTGTSGRAFGDTQYF.

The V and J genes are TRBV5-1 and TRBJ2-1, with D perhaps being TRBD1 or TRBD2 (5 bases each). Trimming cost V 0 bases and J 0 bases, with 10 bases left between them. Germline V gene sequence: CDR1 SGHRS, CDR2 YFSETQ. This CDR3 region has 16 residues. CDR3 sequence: CASSLARGVSYNEQFF. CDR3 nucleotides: TGCGCCAGCAGCTTGGCCAGAGGGGTCTCCTACAATGAGCAGTTCTTC.

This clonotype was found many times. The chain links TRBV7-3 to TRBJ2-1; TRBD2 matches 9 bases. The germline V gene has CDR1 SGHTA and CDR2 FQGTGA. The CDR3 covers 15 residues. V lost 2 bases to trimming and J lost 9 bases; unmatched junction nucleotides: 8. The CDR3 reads CASSLSAELAGEQFF. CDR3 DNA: TGTGCCAGCAGCTTATCGGCAGAACTAGCGGGTGAGCAGTTCTTC.

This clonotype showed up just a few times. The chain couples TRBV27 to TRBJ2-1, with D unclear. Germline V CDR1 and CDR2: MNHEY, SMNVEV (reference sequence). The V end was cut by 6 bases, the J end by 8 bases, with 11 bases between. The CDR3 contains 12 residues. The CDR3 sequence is CASRPGVDEQFF. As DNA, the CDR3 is TGTGCCAGCAGGCCCGGAGTGGATGAGCAGTTCTTC.

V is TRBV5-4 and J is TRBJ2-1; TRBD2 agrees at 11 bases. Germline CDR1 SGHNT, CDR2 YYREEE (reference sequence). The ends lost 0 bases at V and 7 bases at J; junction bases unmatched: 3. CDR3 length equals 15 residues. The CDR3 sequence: CASSLELAGVNEQFF. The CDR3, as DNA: TGTGCCAGCAGCTTGGAACTAGCGGGAGTTAATGAGCAGTTCTTC.

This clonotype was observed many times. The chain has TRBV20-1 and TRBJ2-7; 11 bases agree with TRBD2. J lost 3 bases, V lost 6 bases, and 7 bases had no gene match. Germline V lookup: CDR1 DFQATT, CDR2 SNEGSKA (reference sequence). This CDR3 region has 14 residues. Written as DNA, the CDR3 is TGCAGTGCCCTTGAGGGACTAGCGGACTACGAGCAGTACTTC. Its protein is CSALEGLADYEQYF.

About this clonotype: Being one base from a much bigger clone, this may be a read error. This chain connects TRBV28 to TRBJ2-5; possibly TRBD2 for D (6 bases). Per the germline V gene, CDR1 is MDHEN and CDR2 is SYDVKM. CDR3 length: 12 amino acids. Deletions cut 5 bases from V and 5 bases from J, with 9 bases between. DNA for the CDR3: TGTGCCAGCAGTGGAGGGTTGGAGACCCAGTACTTC. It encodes CASSGGLETQYF. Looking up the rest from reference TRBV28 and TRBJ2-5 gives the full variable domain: DVKVTQSSRYLVKRTGEKVFLECVQDMDHENMFWYRQDPGLGLRLIYFSYDVKMKEKGDIPEGYSVSREKKERFSLILESASTNQTSMYLCASSGGLETQYFGPGTRLLVL.

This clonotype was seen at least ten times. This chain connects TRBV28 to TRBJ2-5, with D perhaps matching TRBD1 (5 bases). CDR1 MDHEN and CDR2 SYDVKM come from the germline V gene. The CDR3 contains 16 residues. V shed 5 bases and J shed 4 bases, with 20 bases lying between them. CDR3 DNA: TGTGCCAGCAGTCCCTCGGCCAGGGTGCTTCTAGAGACCCAGTACTTC. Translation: CASSPSARVLLETQYF.

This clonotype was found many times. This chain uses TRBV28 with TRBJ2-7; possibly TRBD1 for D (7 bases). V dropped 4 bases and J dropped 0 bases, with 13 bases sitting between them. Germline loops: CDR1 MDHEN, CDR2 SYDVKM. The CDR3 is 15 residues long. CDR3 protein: CASSSRGAGSYEQYF. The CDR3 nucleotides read TGTGCCAGCAGTTCCAGGGGGGCTGGCTCCTACGAGCAGTACTTC.